These 23 T cell receptor beta chains were all obtained from the same sample, sequenced in a study of Ad26.COV2.S vaccination and SARS-CoV-2 variants. Produced via immunoSEQ multiplex PCR; TCRdb's table is partial and in-frame only. The table has about 400,000 clones, about 83% seen once; the top ten hold approximately 7.8%. Documented treatment: around 19 received Ad26.COV2.S at low or high dose, single or two shots; several received placebo; per-sample allocation not given. Following the first vaccine or placebo injection, samples were taken on day 63. The source material was peripheral blood, sampled in a trial of Ad26.COV2.S vaccine versus placebo. These receptors originate from a person between 18 and 60 years old who received the Ad26.COV2.S COVID-19 vaccine or a placebo.

The V and J genes are TRBV11-2 and TRBJ2-2, with D perhaps given as TRBD1 or TRBD2 (5 bases each). V was cut by 4 bases and J by 4 bases, with 16 bases left in between. Germline lookup yields CDR1 SGHAT and CDR2 FQNNGV. The CDR3 extends over 16 amino acids. The CDR3, as DNA: TGTGCCAGCAGCTCGGGCCTCGGTGGGGGCACCGGGGAGCTGTTTTTT. It codes for CASSSGLGGGTGELFF.

The chain links TRBV5-1 to TRBJ2-7; possibly TRBD1 or TRBD2 for D (5 bases each). From germline, CDR1 is SGHRS and CDR2 YFSETQ. With 0 bases removed from V and 2 bases from J, the gap between germline ends came to 12 bases. CDR3 length equals 15 residues. In DNA, the CDR3 is TGCGCCAGCAGCTTGGAGGGACGCCGGACCTACGAGCAGTACTTC. It is translated as CASSLEGRRTYEQYF.

V is TRBV7-9 and J is TRBJ1-5, with D unclear. This CDR3 contains 12 residues. CDR1 SEHNR and CDR2 FQNEAQ come from the germline V gene (reference sequence). V was clipped by 1 base and J by 7 bases, with 5 bases between them. Here the CDR3 reads CASSLDLQPQHF. The CDR3 nucleotides are TGTGCCAGCAGCTTAGATCTCCAGCCCCAGCATTTT.

The V gene is TRBV2, the J gene TRBJ2-5, with D possibly matching TRBD2 (5 bases). Trimming took off 6 bases at V and 5 bases at J, with 10 bases between the two ends. This CDR3 has 12 amino acids. Germline CDR1 SNHLY, CDR2 FYNNEI. The CDR3 DNA is TGTGCCAGCAGGCCGGGCGGGGAGACCCAGTACTTC. Its protein is CASRPGGETQYF.

This chain links TRBV30 with TRBJ1-6; D call uncertain. The CDR3 runs 13 residues. The V gene lost 5 bases and the J gene lost 14 bases, with 19 bases spanning the gap. In germline, CDR1 is GTSNPN, CDR2 SVGIG (reference sequence). The DNA for the CDR3 is TGTGCCTGGGGAGGACGGAGTAGTTGGACCCTCCACTTT. Encoded protein: CAWGGRSSWTLHF.

The chain couples TRBV5-4 to TRBJ1-2; 7 bases are shared with TRBD1. The V and J ends lost 0 bases and 5 bases, in that order; junction bases with no gene match: 1. CDR3 length: 13 amino acids. Germline V gene lookup returns CDR1 SGHNT and CDR2 YYREEE (reference sequence). CDR3 loop: CASSLETGYGYTF. CDR3 DNA sequence: TGTGCCAGCAGCTTGGAGACAGGGTATGGCTACACCTTC.

This clone was recorded a few times. The V gene is TRBV3-1 (or the pseudogene TRBV3-2), the J gene TRBJ1-2, with D perhaps matching TRBD1 (5 bases). V gave up 3 bases and J gave up 8 bases, with 16 bases separating them. CDR1 and CDR2 from the germline V gene are LGHDT and YNNKEL (reference sequence). The CDR3 loop spans 14 amino acids. CDR3 DNA: TGTGCCAGCAGCCACACGGGCCTTGAGGGGGGCTACACCTTC. It encodes CASSHTGLEGGYTF.

V gene TRBV5-4 combines with J gene TRBJ2-7, with 10 bases fitting TRBD1. CDR3 length equals 15 residues. Germline-derived CDR1 and CDR2 are SGHNT and YYREEE (reference sequence). After removal of 4 bases from V and 2 bases from J, the junction contained 6 bases not matched to a gene. This chain's CDR3 is CASSARTGGAYEQYF. DNA of the CDR3: TGTGCCAGCAGCGCCCGGACAGGGGGGGCCTACGAGCAGTACTTC.

The chain carries TRBV5-1 and TRBJ2-3; 13 nucleotides align to TRBD2. The CDR3 has 16 amino acids. Looked up from germline, CDR1 is SGHRS and CDR2 is YFSETQ. V lost 4 bases to trimming and J lost 4 bases; unmatched junction nucleotides: 6. DNA for the CDR3: TGCGCCAGCAGCCGAGGACTAGCGGGAGTGTCAGATACGCAGTATTTT. It yields the protein CASSRGLAGVSDTQYF.

The chain couples TRBV5-4 to TRBJ2-7; D uncertain. There are 13 residues in the CDR3. Looked up from germline, CDR1 is SGHNT and CDR2 is YYREEE (reference sequence). V shed 0 bases and J shed 7 bases, with 11 bases lying between them. Written as DNA, the CDR3 is TGTGCCAGCAGCTTGGATCTTGTACGGGAGCAGTACTTC. It translates to CASSLDLVREQYF. Drawing the rest from reference TRBV5-4 and TRBJ2-7, the complete variable domain is ETGVTQSPTHLIKTRGQQVTLRCSSQSGHNTVSWYQQALGQGPQFIFQYYREEENGRGNFPPRFSGLQFPNYSSELNVNALELDDSALYLCASSLDLVREQYFGPGTRLTVT.

The chain links TRBV7-3 to TRBJ1-6; D is ambiguous. This CDR3 is built from 14 residues. The V gene's germline CDR1 is SGHTA and CDR2 FQGTGA. The V end lost 5 bases, the J end lost 5 bases, and 10 bases lay between the germline ends. The CDR3 loop reads CASSPSPDNSPLHF. The CDR3 coding sequence is TGTGCCAGCAGCCCCAGCCCTGATAATTCACCCCTCCACTTT.

This chain uses TRBV11-3 with TRBJ2-1, with D perhaps TRBD1 or TRBD2 (5 bases each). CDR1 SGHNT and CDR2 YENEEA come from the germline V gene. CDR3 length: 15 residues. V lost 3 bases and J lost 7, with 16 bases in between. CDR3 DNA sequence: TGTGCCAGCAGCTTCTCTCAGGCAGGGAGTAATGAGCAGTTCTTC. Translating it yields CASSFSQAGSNEQFF.

The rearrangement uses TRBV20-1 and TRBJ2-7; D possibly corresponds to TRBD1 (5 bases). In germline, CDR1 is DFQATT, CDR2 SNEGSKA (reference sequence). The CDR3 covers 12 residues. V was shortened by 3 bases and J by 2 bases, with 8 bases between the two germline ends. CDR3 sequence: CSASAGTYEQYF. CDR3 nucleotides: TGCAGTGCTAGTGCAGGGACCTACGAGCAGTACTTC.

This chain uses TRBV3-1 (or the pseudogene TRBV3-2) with TRBJ2-1; 11 bases map to TRBD1. The germline V gene encodes CDR1 LGHDT and CDR2 YNNKEL (reference sequence). The V gene end was trimmed by 5 bases and the J gene end by 8 bases; junction bases not matched to a gene: 11. This CDR3 has 16 residues. The CDR3 sequence is CASSLYGTGGTDEQFF. Here the CDR3 DNA reads TGTGCCAGCAGCTTGTACGGGACAGGGGGTACCGATGAGCAGTTCTTC.

The chain links TRBV6-6 to TRBJ1-3, with D possibly TRBD1 on 5 matching bases. Germline CDR1 MNHNY, CDR2 SVGAGI (reference sequence). CDR3 length: 14 amino acids. V was pared by 7 bases and J by 0 bases, with 10 bases between. In nucleotides, the CDR3 is TGTGCCAGCATGCGGGGCCTCTCTGGAAACACCATATATTTT. This codes for CASMRGLSGNTIYF.

This sequence joins TRBV27 and TRBJ1-2; possible D gene TRBD1, 6 bases. The CDR3 spans 12 residues. The germline gives CDR1 MNHEY, CDR2 SMNVEV (reference sequence). The V and J ends lost 5 bases and 6 bases respectively, with 10 bases between them. The CDR3 sequence is CASSVRGDGYTF. In DNA form, the CDR3 reads TGTGCCAGCAGTGTAAGGGGGGATGGCTACACCTTC.

V is TRBV15 and J is TRBJ2-1; D remains unclear. The length of the CDR3 is 14 residues. The V end lost 0 bases, the J end lost 8 bases, and 11 bases lay between the germline ends. Germline CDR1 and CDR2: LNHNV and YYDKDF (reference sequence). In nucleotides, the CDR3 is TGTGCCACCAGCAGAGACCCACAGCACCATGAGCAGTTCTTC. Translating it yields CATSRDPQHHEQFF.

The chain has TRBV5-1 and TRBJ1-1; TRBD1 agrees at 7 bases. Germline V lookup: CDR1 SGHRS, CDR2 YFSETQ. The CDR3 totals 12 residues. V dropped 5 bases and J dropped 5; count of bases not matched to a gene: 3. The CDR3, as DNA: TGCGCCAGCAGTTCAGGGGGAACTGAAGCTTTCTTT. It translates to CASSSGGTEAFF.

This sequence joins TRBV7-9 and TRBJ2-7, with 7 nucleotides matching TRBD2. The CDR3 totals 16 residues. Germline CDR1 is SEHNR and CDR2 is FQNEAQ (reference sequence). The J segment lost 2 bases and the V segment lost 1 base, leaving 8 bases of the junction unmatched. The CDR3 coding sequence is TGTGCCAGCAGCTTAGGGTGGTCTAGCGGTACCTACGAGCAGTACTTC. It encodes CASSLGWSSGTYEQYF.

This clone was detected only once. The chain couples TRBV5-4 to TRBJ2-5, with 8 positions matching TRBD2. The CDR3 contains 15 residues. CDR1 is SGHNT and CDR2 is YYREEE in the germline V gene (reference sequence). Trimming cost V 1 base and J 3 bases; bases outside gene matches: 5. The CDR3 here is CASSLWLAGKETQYF. For the CDR3, the DNA is TGTGCCAGCAGCTTGTGGCTAGCGGGTAAAGAGACCCAGTACTTC. The full variable domain, with the rest looked up from reference TRBV5-4 and TRBJ2-5, is ETGVTQSPTHLIKTRGQQVTLRCSSQSGHNTVSWYQQALGQGPQFIFQYYREEENGRGNFPPRFSGLQFPNYSSELNVNALELDDSALYLCASSLWLAGKETQYFGPGTRLLVL.

As DNA, the CDR3 is TGCGCCAGCAGCCCCGGTTACTATGGCTACACCTTC. This encodes CASSPGYYGYTF. The gene calls are TRBV5-1 and TRBJ1-2; D call uncertain. The ends were cut back, 4 bases at V and 3 bases at J, with 7 bases in the middle. This CDR3 has 12 residues. CDR1 and CDR2 (germline): SGHRS, YFSETQ. Combining the CDR3 with reference TRBV5-1 and TRBJ1-2 gives the whole variable domain KAGVTQTPRYLIKTRGQQVTLSCSPISGHRSVSWYQQTPGQGLQFLFEYFSETQRNKGNFPGRFSGRQFSNSRSEMNVSTLELGDSALYLCASSPGYYGYTFGSGTRLTVV.

Only one count was recorded for this clone. The chain recombines TRBV30 with TRBJ1-1, with D perhaps matching TRBD1 (5 bases). CDR1 and CDR2 (germline): GTSNPN, SVGIG (reference sequence). The ends were cut back, 1 base at V and 0 bases at J, with 6 bases in the middle. This CDR3 region has 13 residues. The CDR3 DNA reads as TGTGCCTGGAGTGGACAGATGAACACTGAAGCTTTCTTT. Translated: CAWSGQMNTEAFF. The full variable domain, completed using reference TRBV30 and TRBJ1-1, is SQTIHQWPATLVQPVGSPLSLECTVEGTSNPNLYWYRQAAGRGLQLLFYSVGIGQISSEVPQNLSASRPQDRQFILSSKKLLLSDSGFYLCAWSGQMNTEAFFGQGTRLTVV.

The rearrangement links TRBV5-1 to TRBJ1-3; D perhaps matches TRBD1 (5 bases). The CDR3 is 14 amino acids. Trimming left V 4 bases short and J 3 bases short, with 11 bases between. Per germline, CDR1 SGHRS and CDR2 YFSETQ. The DNA of the CDR3 is TGCGCCAGCAGCCTTAAGGGGTATGGAAACACCATATATTTT. Its protein is CASSLKGYGNTIYF.